Sequencing of this T cell receptor beta chain was carried out in a study of cytomegalovirus exposure and HLA in healthy donors. Study-level results: Later analysis identified a missense DCLRE1C variant that was linked to TCR beta V- and J-gene trimming. The classifier reportedly diagnosed cytomegalovirus status with high specificity and sensitivity. Most TCR beta V segments were productive about 87% or about 30% of the time in an earlier analysis.

Everyone who donated was a healthy bone marrow donor. The PCR employed 60 Vbeta primers together with 13 Jbeta primers. Here immunoSEQ multiplex PCR was the method, and the copy in TCRdb shows in-frame clones only, minus some. The table lists 110,000 or so clones, around 70% of them singletons. In its sample, this clone was seen a few times. Its matching antigen is unknown. The CDR3 has 10 amino acids. V shed 4 bases and J shed 11 bases, with 12 bases lying between them. Per the germline V gene, CDR1 is SQVTM and CDR2 is ANQGSEA. The gene calls are TRBV29-1 and TRBJ2-7; a weak D match, TRBD2 (5 bases). This receptor was obtained from a woman aged 45-60 years in good health and CMV-seropositive. Material: PBMCs. The CDR3 spells CSVVWEKEYF. In DNA form, the CDR3 reads TGCAGCGTTGTGTGGGAGAAGGAGTACTTC.